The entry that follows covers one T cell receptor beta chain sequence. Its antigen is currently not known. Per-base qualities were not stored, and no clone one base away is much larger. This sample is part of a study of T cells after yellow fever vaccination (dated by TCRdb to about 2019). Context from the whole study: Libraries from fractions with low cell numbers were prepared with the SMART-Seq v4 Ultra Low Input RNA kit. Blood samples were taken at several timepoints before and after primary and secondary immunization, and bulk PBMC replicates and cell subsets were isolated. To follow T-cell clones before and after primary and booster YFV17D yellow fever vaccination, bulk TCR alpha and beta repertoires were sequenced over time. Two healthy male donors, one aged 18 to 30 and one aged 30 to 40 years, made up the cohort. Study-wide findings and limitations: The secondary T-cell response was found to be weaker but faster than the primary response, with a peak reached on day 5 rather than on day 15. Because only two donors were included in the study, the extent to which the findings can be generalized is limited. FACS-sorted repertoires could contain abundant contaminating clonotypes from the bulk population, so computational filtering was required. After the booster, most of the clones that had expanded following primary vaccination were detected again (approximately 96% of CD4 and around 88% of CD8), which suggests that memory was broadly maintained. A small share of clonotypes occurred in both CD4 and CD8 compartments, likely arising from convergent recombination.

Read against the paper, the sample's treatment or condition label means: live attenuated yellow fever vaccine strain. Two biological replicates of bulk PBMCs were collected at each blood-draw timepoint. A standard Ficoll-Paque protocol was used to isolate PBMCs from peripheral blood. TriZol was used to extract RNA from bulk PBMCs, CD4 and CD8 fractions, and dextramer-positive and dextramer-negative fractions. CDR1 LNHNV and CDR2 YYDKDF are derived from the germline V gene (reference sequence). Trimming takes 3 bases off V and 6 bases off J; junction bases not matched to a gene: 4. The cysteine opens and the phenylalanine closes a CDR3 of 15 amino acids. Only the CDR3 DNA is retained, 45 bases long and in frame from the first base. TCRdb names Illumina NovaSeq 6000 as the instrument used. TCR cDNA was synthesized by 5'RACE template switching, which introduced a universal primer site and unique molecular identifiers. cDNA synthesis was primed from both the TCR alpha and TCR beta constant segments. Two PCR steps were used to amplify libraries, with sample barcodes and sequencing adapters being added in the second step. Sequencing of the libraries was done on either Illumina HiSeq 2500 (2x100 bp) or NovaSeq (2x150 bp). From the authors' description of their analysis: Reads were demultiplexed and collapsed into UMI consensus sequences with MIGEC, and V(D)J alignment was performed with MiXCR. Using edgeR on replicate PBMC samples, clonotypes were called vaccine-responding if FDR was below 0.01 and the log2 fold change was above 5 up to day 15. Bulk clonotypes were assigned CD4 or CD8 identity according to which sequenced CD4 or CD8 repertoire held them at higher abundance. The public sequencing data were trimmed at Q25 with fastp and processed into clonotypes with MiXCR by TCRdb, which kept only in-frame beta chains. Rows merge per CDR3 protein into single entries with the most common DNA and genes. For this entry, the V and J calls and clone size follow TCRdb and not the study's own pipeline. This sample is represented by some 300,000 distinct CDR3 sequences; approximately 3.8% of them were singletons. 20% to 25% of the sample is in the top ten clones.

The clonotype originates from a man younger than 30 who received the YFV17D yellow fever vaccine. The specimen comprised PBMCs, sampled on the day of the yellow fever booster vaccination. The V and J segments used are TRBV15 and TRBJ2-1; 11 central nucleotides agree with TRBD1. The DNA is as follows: TGTGCCACCAGCAGCGGGACAGGGGGTCTCAATGAGCAGTTCTTC. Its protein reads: CATSSGTGGLNEQFF.